The entry below describes one T cell receptor beta chain. Its antigen is unknown. The data were obtained in a study of CXCR3-negative and CXCR3-positive naive CD8 T cells. The authors made the TRB cDNA libraries by 5' RACE using UMI labels. TCRdb processed the 5' RACE reads again and assigns one entry to each CDR3 protein, with no DNA. This sample's table has around 150,000 distinct CDR3 sequences. Study-wide results and limits: TRB CDR3 hydrophobicity was greater in CXCR3-positive naive cells than in CXCR3-negative naive cells.

Germline loops: CDR1 LGHNA, CDR2 YSLEER. This CDR3 has 15 amino acids. The receptor comes from a human donor in good health. Some clones in this sample may be carry-over from other donors' samples. The sequenced material came from naive CXCR3+ CD8+ T cells from blood. Subset meaning: CD45RO-CCR7+CD27+CD95- naive CD8+ T cells expressing CXCR3 (TNR3+). V is TRBV4-3 and J is TRBJ1-4; checking the TCRdb D call of TRBD1 is not possible without DNA. The CDR3 region is CASSPDRGRSEKLFF.